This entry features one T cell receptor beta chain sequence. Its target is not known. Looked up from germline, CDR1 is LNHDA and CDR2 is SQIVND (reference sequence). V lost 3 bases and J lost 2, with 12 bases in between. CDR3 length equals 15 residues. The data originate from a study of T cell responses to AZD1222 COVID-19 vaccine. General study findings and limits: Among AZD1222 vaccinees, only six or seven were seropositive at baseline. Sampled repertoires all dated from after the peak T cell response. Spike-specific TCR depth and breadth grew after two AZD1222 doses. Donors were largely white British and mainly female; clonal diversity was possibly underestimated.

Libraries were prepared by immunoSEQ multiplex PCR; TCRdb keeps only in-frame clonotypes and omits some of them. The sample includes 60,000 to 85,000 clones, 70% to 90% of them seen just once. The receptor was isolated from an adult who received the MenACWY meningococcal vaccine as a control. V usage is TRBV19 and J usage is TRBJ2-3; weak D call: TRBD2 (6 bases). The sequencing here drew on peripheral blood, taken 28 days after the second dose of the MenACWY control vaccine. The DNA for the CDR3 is TGTGCCAGTAGTATGAATAGCGGATACACAGATACGCAGTATTTT. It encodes CASSMNSGYTDTQYF. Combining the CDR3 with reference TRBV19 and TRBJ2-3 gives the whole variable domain DGGITQSPKYLFRKEGQNVTLSCEQNLNHDAMYWYRQDPGQGLRLIYYSQIVNDFQKGDIAEGYSVSREKKESFPLTVTSAQKNPTAFYLCASSMNSGYTDTQYFGPGTRLTVL.